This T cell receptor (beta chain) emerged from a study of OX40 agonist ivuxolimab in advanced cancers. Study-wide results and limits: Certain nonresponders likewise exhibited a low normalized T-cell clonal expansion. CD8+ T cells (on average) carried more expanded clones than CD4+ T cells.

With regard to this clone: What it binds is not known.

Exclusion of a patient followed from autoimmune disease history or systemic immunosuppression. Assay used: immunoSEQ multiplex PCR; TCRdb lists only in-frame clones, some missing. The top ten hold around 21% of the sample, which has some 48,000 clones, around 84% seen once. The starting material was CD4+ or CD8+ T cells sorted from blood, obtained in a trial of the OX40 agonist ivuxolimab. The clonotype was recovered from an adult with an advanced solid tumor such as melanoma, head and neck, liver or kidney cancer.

Written as DNA, the CDR3 is TGTGCCAGCAGCTTAGAGGGAGGTTCACCCCTCCACTTT. Its protein product is CASSLEGGSPLHF. V and J are TRBV7-6 and TRBJ1-6; the D is unclear. Trimming removed 1 base from V and 9 bases from J, with 7 bases in between. The CDR3 is 13 residues long. Germline CDR1 reads SGHVS; CDR2 reads FNYEAQ.